The clone carrying this T cell receptor beta chain showed up many times. The antigen is undetermined. TCRdb reprocessed the 5' RACE reads via MiXCR and lists one record per CDR3 protein. The sample has 500,000 to 650,000 distinct CDR3 sequences, roughly 14% seen once. With 3 bases removed from V and 7 bases from J, the gap between germline ends came to 14 bases. Germline V lookup: CDR1 SGDLS, CDR2 YYNGEE. The CDR3 has 14 amino acids. The sample originates from a study of T cells after yellow fever vaccination. Study conclusions and caveats: Re-detected after boosting: most primary clones, around 96% of CD4 and under 90% of CD8.

The chain is built from TRBV9 and TRBJ2-1, with D possibly being TRBD1 (6 bases). This TCR came from a man aged 25-45 years who received the YFV17D yellow fever vaccine. The specimen was PBMCs, collected on the day of the yellow fever booster vaccination. CDR3 residues: CASSATPGTNEQFF. DNA for the CDR3: TGTGCCAGCAGCGCCACGCCGGGGACAAATGAGCAGTTCTTC.